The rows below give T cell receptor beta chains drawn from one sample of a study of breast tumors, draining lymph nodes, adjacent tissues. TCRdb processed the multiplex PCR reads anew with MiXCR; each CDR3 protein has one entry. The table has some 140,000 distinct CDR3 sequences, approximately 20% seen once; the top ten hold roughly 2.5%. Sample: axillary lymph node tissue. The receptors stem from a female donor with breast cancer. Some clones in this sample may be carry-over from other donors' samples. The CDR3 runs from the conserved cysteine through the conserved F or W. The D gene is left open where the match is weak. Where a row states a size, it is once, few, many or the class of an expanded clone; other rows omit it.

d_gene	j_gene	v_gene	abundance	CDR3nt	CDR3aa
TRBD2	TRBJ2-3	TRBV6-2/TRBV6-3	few	TGTGCCAGCAGTTACCCTACTAGCGGGAGATGGGCGGATACGCAGTATTTT	CASSYPTSGRWADTQYF
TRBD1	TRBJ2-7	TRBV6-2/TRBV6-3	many	TGTGCCAGCACGACAGGGGGTGCCTACGAGCAGTACTTC	CASTTGGAYEQYF
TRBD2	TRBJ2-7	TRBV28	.	TGTGCCAGCAAGGCGGGAGACTACGAGCAGTACTTC	CASKAGDYEQYF
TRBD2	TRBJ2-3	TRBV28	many	TGTGCCAGCAGTCGGAGAGCGGGAGGCACAGATACGCAGTATTTT	CASSRRAGGTDTQYF
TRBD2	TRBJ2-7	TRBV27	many	TGTGCCAGCAGTTGGCTAGCGGTCGGTAGCGAGCAGTACTTC	CASSWLAVGSEQYF
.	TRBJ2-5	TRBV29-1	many	TGCAGCGCCCGGGGGATCGGTCAAGAGACCCAGTACTTC	CSARGIGQETQYF
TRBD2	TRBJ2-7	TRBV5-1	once	TGCGCCAGCAGCTCGGGACTAGCGGGAGCCGAGCAGTACTTC	CASSSGLAGAEQYF
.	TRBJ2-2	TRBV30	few	TGTGCCTGGAAGTGGGCCTTTGACACCGGGGAGCTGTTTTTT	CAWKWAFDTGELFF
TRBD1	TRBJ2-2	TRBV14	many	TGTGCCAGCAGCCGTACAGGGGGTCCGAACACCGGGGAGCTGTTTTTT	CASSRTGGPNTGELFF
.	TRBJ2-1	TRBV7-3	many	TGTGCCAGCAGCCGAAGGGCAGGGTACGACAATGAGCAGTTCTTC	CASSRRAGYDNEQFF
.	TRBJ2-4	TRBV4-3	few	TGCGCCAGCAGCCAAGAAGGTTGGGGAAACATTCAGTACTTC	CASSQEGWGNIQYF
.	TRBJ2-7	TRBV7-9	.	TGTGCCAGCGGCAGCTCCCACGAGCAGTACTTC	CASGSSHEQYF
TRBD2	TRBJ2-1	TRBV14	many	TGTGCCAGCAGCCAAGAGGTCCGAGCGGGAGATGAGCAGTTCTTC	CASSQEVRAGDEQFF
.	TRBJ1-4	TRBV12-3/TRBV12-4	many	TGTGCCAGCAGTTTGGGCTGGGGGGCAACTGAAAAACTGTTTTTT	CASSLGWGATEKLFF
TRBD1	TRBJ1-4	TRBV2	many	TGTGCCAGCAGTGGCAGGGGGCGATTACAAGAAAAACTGTTTTTT	CASSGRGRLQEKLFF
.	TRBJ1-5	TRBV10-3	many	TGTGCCATCAGTGAGTCGACTCTGGCAGCTGGTCGGCCCCAGCATTTT	CAISESTLAAGRPQHF
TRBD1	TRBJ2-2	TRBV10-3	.	TGTGCCATCAGTGAGTCGGGAACAGGGGGCGCTGGGAACACCGGGGAGCTGTTTTTT	CAISESGTGGAGNTGELFF
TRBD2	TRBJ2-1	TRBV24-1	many	TGTGCCACCAGTGACCGCGGGACTAGCGGGAGGAATGAGCAGTTCTTC	CATSDRGTSGRNEQFF
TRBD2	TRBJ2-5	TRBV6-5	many	TGTGCCAGCAGGGGGACGGGAGGGCGAACCCAGTACTTC	CASRGTGGRTQYF
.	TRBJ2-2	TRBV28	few	TGTGCCAGCAGGGTGACTAGTCGACCCGGGGAGCTGTTTTTT	CASRVTSRPGELFF
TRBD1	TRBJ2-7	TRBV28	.	TGTGCCAGCAGCCCCGGGACAGGACTCTACGAGCAGTACTTC	CASSPGTGLYEQYF
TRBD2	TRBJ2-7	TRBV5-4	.	TGTGCCAGCAGCCCTAGCGGGAGTATCTACGGGCAGTACTTC	CASSPSGSIYGQYF
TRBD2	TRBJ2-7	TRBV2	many	TGTGCCAGCAGTGAAGAGTCCCTCTCTAGCGGGAACGACTTC	CASSEESLSSGNDF
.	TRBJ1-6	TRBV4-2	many	TGTGCCAGCAGCCAAGAATGGGTGAAGTTGGCAGGGTCGACCAATTCACCCCTCCACTTT	CASSQEWVKLAGSTNSPLHF
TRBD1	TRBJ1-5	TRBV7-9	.	TGTGCCAGCGCTGCAGGGGGTGCGGCGGATACGCAGCATTTT	CASAAGGAADTQHF
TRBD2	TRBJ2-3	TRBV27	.	TGTGCCAGCAGTCCTCTTTCTAGCGGGACTAGCACAGGTACGCAGTATTTT	CASSPLSSGTSTGTQYF
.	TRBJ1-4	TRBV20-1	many	TGCAGTGCTAGAGATTTGGGGATAAATGAAAAACTGTTTTTT	CSARDLGINEKLFF
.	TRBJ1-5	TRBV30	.	TGTGCCTGGGGTGTAAAACCCAATAGCAATCAGCCCCAGCATTTT	CAWGVKPNSNQPQHF
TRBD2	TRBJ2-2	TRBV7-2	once	TGTGCCAGCAGCCCCTACCTAGCGGGAAGTGACGGGGAGCTGTTTTTT	CASSPYLAGSDGELFF
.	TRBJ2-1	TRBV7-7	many	TGTGCCAGCAGCTTAGGGGACGGCTCCTACAATGAGCAGTTCTTC	CASSLGDGSYNEQFF
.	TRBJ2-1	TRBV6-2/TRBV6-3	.	TGTGCCAGCAGTTACACAGACTATATGAATGAGCAGTTCTTC	CASSYTDYMNEQFF
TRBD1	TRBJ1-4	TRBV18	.	TGTGCCAGCTCACCGAGGACAGGGGGCGAGGAATTAAAACTGTTTTTT	CASSPRTGGEELKLFF
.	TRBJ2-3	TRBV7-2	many	TGTGCCAGCAGCTTAGCTGGACACCGCACAGATACGCAGTATTTT	CASSLAGHRTDTQYF
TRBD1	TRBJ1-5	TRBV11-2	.	TGTGCCAGCAGCGTGGACAGGGGCAGTCAGCCCCAGCATTTT	CASSVDRGSQPQHF
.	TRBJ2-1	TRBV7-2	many	TGTGCCAGCAGTTTATCCTACAATGAGCAGTTCTTC	CASSLSYNEQFF
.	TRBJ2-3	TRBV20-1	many	TGCAGTGCTAGTCGAGGGGGGAGGTGGGCAGATACGCAGTATTTT	CSASRGGRWADTQYF
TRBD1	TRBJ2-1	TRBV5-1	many	TGCGCCAGCAGCCCGGGAGGGACAGGGGGCTACAATGAGCAGTTCTTC	CASSPGGTGGYNEQFF
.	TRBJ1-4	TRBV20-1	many	TGCAGTGCTAGAGACCAGGGACTAGGTGAAAAACTGTTTTTT	CSARDQGLGEKLFF
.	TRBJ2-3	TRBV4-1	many	TGCGCCAGCAGCCAGGTTGGCGGGAACACAGATACGCAGTATTTT	CASSQVGGNTDTQYF
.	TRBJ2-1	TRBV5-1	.	TGCGCCAGCAGCCACGGGACCGGCGGTAATGAGCAGTTCTTC	CASSHGTGGNEQFF
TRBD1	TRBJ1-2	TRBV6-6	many	TGTGCCAGCAGTATTCCGGGACAGGGCTATGGCTACACCTTC	CASSIPGQGYGYTF
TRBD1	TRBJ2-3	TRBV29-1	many	TGCAGCGCCCCGACAGGGGGCACAGATACGCAGTATTTT	CSAPTGGTDTQYF
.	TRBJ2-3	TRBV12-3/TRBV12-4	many	TGTGCCAGCAGTTCCGGGACTTTTAGCACAGATACGCAGTATTTT	CASSSGTFSTDTQYF
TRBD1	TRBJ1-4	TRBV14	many	TGTGCCAGCAGCCACACGACAGGGGCCCGGGATGAAAAACTGTTTTTT	CASSHTTGARDEKLFF
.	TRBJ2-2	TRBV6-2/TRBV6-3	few	TGTGCCAGCAGGTCAGCGGGCTACGGGGAGCTGTTTTTT	CASRSAGYGELFF
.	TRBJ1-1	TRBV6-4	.	TGTGCCAGCAGTGAAGAGGGAGGAATTACTGAAGCTTTCTTT	CASSEEGGITEAFF